This TCR beta chain came from a study of blood T cells in healthy people across ages (dated by TCRdb to about 2015). As for the study more broadly: In model experiments, template switching captured about one uniquely barcoded TCR beta cDNA molecule for every two T cells. Using deep sequencing normalized with unique cDNA molecular identifiers, the study measured how TCR beta repertoire diversity changes with age. The donors were split into four age groups: young (average around 17 years), middle-aged (around 37), aged (over 55) and long-lived (about 82). Donors of different ages were randomly distributed across sequencing lanes to avoid experimental bias. The study analyzed two additional independent replicas of 1 million unique cDNA reads from the same blood draw for two donors, one aged 18 to 29 and one aged 80 or older. The research as a whole found: The percentage of naive T cells measured by flow cytometry correlated strongly with observed TCR beta diversity. Estimates of total diversity based on one million sequenced T cells were regarded as lower bounds and as underestimates. Conclusive comparison of naive and antigen-experienced compartments was prevented by the profiling of bulk unsorted PBMCs. Compared with the aged group, the long-lived group had more naive CD4+ T cells, fewer expanded clones and increased TCR diversity, suggesting age selection. Observed TCR beta diversity per million T cells fell roughly linearly with age, and a significant reduction was already apparent by age around 40. The CMV infection status of donors was not known, potentially confounding age-related changes in expanded clonotypes.

This clonotype was recorded a few times. Its antigen is currently not known. No base quality values were provided; no much bigger clone lies one nucleotide off. The library was built by means of 5' RACE. The instrument was an Illumina HiSeq 2500. A second PCR of about 6 to 11 cycles was performed with a sample-barcoded 5' primer and a J-beta primer mix. A template-switch 5' adaptor carrying 12 random nucleotides introduced a unique molecular identifier onto each TCR beta cDNA molecule. At least 2.5 million CDR3-containing paired-end reads were obtained from each sample. First-strand cDNA synthesis was performed from all RNA using the Mint cDNA synthesis kit, with priming by a TRBC-specific oligonucleotide. Following uracil-DNA glycosylase treatment, all cDNA underwent a first 18-cycle PCR with the universal primers M1SS and BC2_uni_R. The paper's data handling went like this. For normalization, 1 million high-quality reads were randomly selected from each sample, with every read carrying a distinct molecular identifier. Reads with shared molecular identifiers were discarded instead of being binned into consensus sequences. MiTCR, run with a Q25 quality threshold and the strictest error-elimination algorithm, handled CDR3 identification, clonotype clustering and error correction. A nonparametric unseen species model with Euler transformation was used to estimate a lower bound on total TCR beta diversity. The public sequencing data were trimmed at Q25 with fastp and processed into clonotypes with MiXCR by TCRdb, which kept only in-frame beta chains. Every CDR3 protein is listed once, alongside the most common genes and DNA of its rows. TCRdb assigned the V and J calls; the authors' analysis was not used. The sample table holds approximately 730,000 distinct CDR3 sequences, of which around 40% were seen once. Jointly, the top ten make up around 20% of the sample.

Including the terminal cysteine and phenylalanine, the CDR3 comprises 13 residues. Of the read, only the CDR3 DNA is kept; its 39 bases are in frame from base 1. V and J are truncated by 4 bases and 7 bases respectively, leaving an intervening sequence of 13 bases. Per the germline V gene (reference sequence), WNHNN is the CDR1 and SYGVQD is the CDR2. The approximately 39 donors, aged 6 to 90 years, were systemically healthy Caucasian individuals from Russia. Approximately 9 milliliters of peripheral blood were collected from each donor into EDTA-treated Vacutainer tubes. PBMCs were isolated by Ficoll-Paque density-gradient centrifugation, with at least 6 million obtained per sample. Trizol reagent was used to extract total RNA from PBMCs, with at least 5.5 micrograms per sample. Naive CD45RAhigh/CD27high T cell percentages were measured by flow cytometry on a PBMC aliquot from every donor.

This clonotype was sampled from a woman aged 55 to 70 in good health. The sequenced sample was blood. The chain was built from TRBV10-1 and TRBJ1-2; the D segment could be TRBD1, given 6 matching bases. This receptor has the CDR3 CASSGDKAVGYTF. The sequenced DNA is TGCGCCAGCAGTGGGGACAAGGCGGTTGGCTACACCTTC.